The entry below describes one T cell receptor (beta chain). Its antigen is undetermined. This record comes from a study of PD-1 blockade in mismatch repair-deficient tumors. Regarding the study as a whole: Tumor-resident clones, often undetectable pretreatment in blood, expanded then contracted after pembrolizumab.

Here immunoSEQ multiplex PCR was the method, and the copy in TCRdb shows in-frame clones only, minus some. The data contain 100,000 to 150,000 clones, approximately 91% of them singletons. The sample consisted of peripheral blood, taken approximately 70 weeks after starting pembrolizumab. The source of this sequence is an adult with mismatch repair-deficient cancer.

CDR3 DNA sequence: TGTGCCAGCGGGTGGGGGTCCGGAGAAAAACTGTTTTTT. As protein: CASGWGSGEKLFF. The chain is built from TRBV11-2 and TRBJ1-4; tentative D call: TRBD1 (5 bases). V dropped 8 bases and J dropped 8 bases, with 15 bases sitting between them. There are 13 residues in the CDR3. Germline CDR1 SGHAT, CDR2 FQNNGV.